The 22 T cell receptor beta chains listed next were all sequenced from one sample in a study of T cells after yellow fever vaccination. MiXCR, run by TCRdb on the 5' RACE reads, gives a single entry per CDR3 protein. The sample yields almost 600,000 distinct CDR3 sequences, approximately 13% seen once. The source material was PBMCs, sampled on the day of the yellow fever booster vaccination. These TCRs come from a man aged 25 to 45 who received the YFV17D yellow fever vaccine.

The rearrangement joins TRBV7-2 to TRBJ1-1, with D uncertain. Germline V gene lookup returns CDR1 SGHTA and CDR2 FQGNSA. CDR3 size: 14 residues. V was trimmed by 7 bases and J by 1 base, leaving 13 bases between them. Here the CDR3 reads CASTDLLGNTEAFF. For the CDR3, the DNA is TGTGCCAGCACGGACCTTCTAGGGAACACTGAAGCTTTCTTT. The full variable domain, completed using reference TRBV7-2 and TRBJ1-1, is GAGVSQSPSNKVTEKGKDVELRCDPISGHTALYWYRQSLGQGLEFLIYFQGNSAPDKSGLPSDRFSAERTGGSVSTLTIQRTQQEDSAVYLCASTDLLGNTEAFFGQGTRLTVV.

This clonotype has more than one count but fewer than ten. The V and J genes are TRBV7-9 and TRBJ2-1; TRBD2 agrees at 9 bases. CDR1 is SEHNR, CDR2 FQNEAQ, per germline (reference sequence). Trimming cost V 5 bases and J 7 bases; bases outside gene matches: 9. This CDR3 is 15 amino acids long. CDR3 sequence: CASSPLASGINEQFF. The CDR3 DNA is TGTGCCAGCAGCCCCTTGGCTAGCGGGATAAATGAGCAGTTCTTC.

This clonotype was recorded a few times. This chain connects TRBV10-3 to TRBJ2-1; 9 nucleotides line up with TRBD2. The V gene end was trimmed by 8 bases and the J gene end by 4 bases; junction bases not matched to a gene: 9. The germline V gene encodes CDR1 ENHRY and CDR2 SYGVKD. The CDR3 contains 15 residues. The chain's CDR3 is CAIRGAGGKYNEQFF. CDR3 DNA: TGTGCCATCCGGGGTGCGGGAGGGAAGTACAATGAGCAGTTCTTC.

This clonotype was detected only a few times. The chain carries TRBV5-1 and TRBJ2-1; D could derive from TRBD1 or TRBD2 (6 bases each). V gave up 5 bases and J gave up 1 base, with 16 bases separating them. The CDR3 length is 16 residues. Germline V gene data show CDR1 as SGHRS and CDR2 as YFSETQ. As DNA, the CDR3 is TGCGCCAGCAGACCTGAGGGGGGAAGATCCTACAATGAGCAGTTCTTC. This translates into CASRPEGGRSYNEQFF.

This clonotype was detected only a few times. This chain links TRBV7-2 with TRBJ2-3; the D gene is possibly TRBD1 (5 bases). Trimming took 5 bases from V and 1 from J, leaving 13 bases between them. CDR3 length: 15 residues. Germline CDR1 and CDR2: SGHTA and FQGNSA. In DNA, the CDR3 is TGTGCCAGCAGCCGTGCCCCACAGGGCACAGATACGCAGTATTTT. It is translated as CASSRAPQGTDTQYF.

The rearrangement links TRBV7-2 to TRBJ1-1, with unresolved D. The CDR3 sequence is 13 residues long. V was clipped by 3 bases and J by 1 base, with 6 bases between them. CDR1 and CDR2 (germline): SGHTA, FQGNSA. The CDR3 here is CASSLKRNTEAFF. The CDR3 coding sequence is TGTGCCAGCAGCTTGAAGAGGAACACTGAAGCTTTCTTT.

The chain carries TRBV3-1 and TRBJ1-1, with 7 nucleotides matching TRBD1. From germline, CDR1 is LGHDT and CDR2 YNNKEL (reference sequence). With 7 bases clipped from V and 6 bases from J, the junction kept 5 bases outside the gene matches. This CDR3 is 12 amino acids long. The CDR3 loop is CASTGGTPEAFF. The CDR3 DNA is TGTGCCAGCACAGGGGGGACTCCTGAAGCTTTCTTT.

This clonotype was detected only a few times. The chain combines TRBV11-3 with TRBJ1-3; possibly TRBD1 for D (5 bases). CDR3 length: 14 amino acids. In germline, CDR1 is SGHNT, CDR2 YENEEA. V shed 7 bases and J shed 4 bases, with 14 bases lying between them. The CDR3 bases are TGTGCCAGCACCGTCTTCGAGGGGGGAAACACCATATATTTT. Protein sequence: CASTVFEGGNTIYF. The whole variable domain, filled in from reference TRBV11-3 and TRBJ1-3, reads EAGVVQSPRYKIIEKKQPVAFWCNPISGHNTLYWYLQNLGQGPELLIRYENEEAVDDSQLPKDRFSAERLKGVDSTLKIQPAELGDSAVYLCASTVFEGGNTIYFGEGSWLTVV.

The rearrangement uses TRBV9 and TRBJ1-5; maybe TRBD1 (6 bases). This CDR3 spans 17 amino acids. V lost 0 bases, J lost 1 base, and 14 bases lay in between. CDR1 is SGDLS, CDR2 YYNGEE, per germline. CDR3 region: CASSVVGGPRSNQPQHF. The CDR3 bases are TGTGCCAGCAGCGTAGTCGGGGGGCCGCGAAGCAATCAGCCCCAGCATTTT.

The genes are TRBV20-1 and TRBJ1-5, with D unclear. CDR3 length: 11 residues. The germline gives CDR1 DFQATT, CDR2 SNEGSKA (reference sequence). Trimming left V 5 bases short and J 11 bases short, with 13 bases between. The CDR3 nucleotides are TGCAGTGCTTCCGATAATCATGCCCAGCATTTT. As protein: CSASDNHAQHF.

This clonotype came up many times. This chain connects TRBV5-6 to TRBJ1-4; D remains unclear. V was clipped by 0 bases and J by 8 bases, with 8 bases between them. The germline V gene has CDR1 SGHDT and CDR2 YYEEEE. The CDR3 length is 13 residues. CDR3 amino acids: CASSLGAREKLFF. The CDR3 DNA sequence: TGTGCCAGCAGCTTGGGGGCCCGCGAAAAACTGTTTTTT. Based on the CDR3 plus reference TRBV5-6 and TRBJ1-4, the full variable domain is DAGVTQSPTHLIKTRGQQVTLRCSPKSGHDTVSWYQQALGQGPQFIFQYYEEEERQRGNFPDRFSGHQFPNYSSELNVNALLLGDSALYLCASSLGAREKLFFGSGTQLSVL.

This clonotype has a handful of counts. The chain carries TRBV13 and TRBJ2-3; weak D call: TRBD2 (6 bases). Trimming stripped 5 bases from V and 0 bases from J, with 12 bases between. This CDR3 is built from 15 residues. Germline V gene sequence: CDR1 PRHDT, CDR2 FYEKMQ (reference sequence). For the CDR3, the DNA is TGTGCCAGCAGCCCTTACAGCGGGAGCACAGATACGCAGTATTTT. This codes for CASSPYSGSTDTQYF.

V gene TRBV19 combines with J gene TRBJ2-2; TRBD2 is a possible D gene (5 bases). The CDR3 is made up of 16 amino acids. In germline, CDR1 is LNHDA, CDR2 SQIVND (reference sequence). V lost 8 bases and J 4 bases, leaving 20 bases between the germline ends. The DNA of the CDR3 is TGTGCCAGTGGAGGTGAGGGAAACGGCCCCACCGGGGAGCTGTTTTTT. This sequence encodes CASGGEGNGPTGELFF.

V and J are TRBV7-8 and TRBJ2-7; 9 positions match TRBD2. Looked up from germline, CDR1 is SGHVS and CDR2 is FQNEAQ. V shed 6 bases and J 4 bases; nucleotides not matched to a gene: 13. The CDR3 has 16 residues. The CDR3 coding sequence is TGTGCCAGCAGGTTATGGGGGGGTAGCGGGAGTTACGAGCAGTACTTC. Protein: CASRLWGGSGSYEQYF. The entire variable domain, with the rest obtained from reference TRBV7-8 and TRBJ2-7, is as follows: GAGVSQSPRYKVAKRGQDVALRCDPISGHVSLFWYQQALGQGPEFLTYFQNEAQLDKSGLPSDRFFAERPEGSVSTLKIQRTQQEDSAVYLCASRLWGGSGSYEQYFGPGTRLTVT.

This chain uses TRBV29-1 with TRBJ2-1, with 10 bases matching TRBD2. The CDR3 is 15 amino acids. After removal of 4 bases from V and 8 bases from J, the junction contained 11 bases not matched to a gene. Germline V gives CDR1 SQVTM, CDR2 ANQGSEA. CDR3: CSVASGRAAGDEQFF. The CDR3 DNA follows: TGCAGCGTTGCCAGCGGGAGGGCCGCTGGGGATGAGCAGTTCTTC.

This clonotype was seen repeatedly, ten times or more. This chain connects TRBV7-3 to TRBJ1-5, with TRBD1 matching 9 bases. V shed 4 bases, J shed 7 bases, and the junction held 2 bases outside the gene matches. The CDR3 extends over 13 amino acids. Germline-derived CDR1 and CDR2 are SGHTA and FQGTGA. The CDR3 region is CASSWDRAQPQHF. In DNA form, the CDR3 reads TGTGCCAGCAGCTGGGACAGGGCGCAGCCCCAGCATTTT.

This clonotype was seen a handful of times. V is TRBV7-3 and J is TRBJ1-2, with 10 positions matching TRBD1. The trim removed 4 bases at V and 5 bases at J, leaving 16 bases unmatched. The CDR3 runs 18 residues. Per the germline V gene, CDR1 is SGHTA and CDR2 is FQGTGA. The CDR3 DNA reads as TGTGCCAGCAGCTCCAAAGGGGGACAGGGGCCGCGTCGATATGGCTACACCTTC. Its translation is CASSSKGGQGPRRYGYTF.

This clonotype was found a few times. J is TRBJ2-5 and V is TRBV5-1, with D uncertain. Germline V gene data show CDR1 as SGHRS and CDR2 as YFSETQ. This CDR3 is built from 15 residues. Trimming shortened V by 0 bases and J by 5 bases, and 14 bases separated the two germline ends. CDR3 in amino acids: CASSLEPALMETQYF. CDR3 nucleotides: TGCGCCAGCAGCTTGGAGCCGGCCTTGATGGAGACCCAGTACTTC.

The chain uses TRBV9 and TRBJ2-7; 8 bases align to TRBD2. The CDR3 length is 14 residues. Germline CDR1 and CDR2: SGDLS and YYNGEE. J lost 4 bases, V lost 4 bases, and 7 bases had no gene match. CDR3 sequence reads: CASSPRGGRYEQYF. DNA of the CDR3: TGTGCCAGCAGCCCTCGTGGCGGGAGGTACGAGCAGTACTTC.

This sequence joins TRBV10-3 and TRBJ2-7; 8 bases fit TRBD2. Looked up from germline, CDR1 is ENHRY and CDR2 is SYGVKD. This CDR3 is 14 amino acids long. V trimming: 3 bases; J trimming: 1 base; junction bases outside the gene matches: 2. CDR3 nucleotide sequence: TGTGCCATCAGTGACGGGGGGGCATCCTACGAGCAGTACTTC. Amino acid sequence: CAISDGGASYEQYF.

The chain couples TRBV5-1 to TRBJ2-2, with 13 bases matching TRBD2. V shed 0 bases, J shed 8 bases, and the junction held 7 bases outside the gene matches. The CDR3 is made up of 17 amino acids. Germline values: CDR1 SGHRS, CDR2 YFSETQ. This CDR3 is CASSLAPGLAGVGELFF. The CDR3, as DNA: TGCGCCAGCAGCTTGGCCCCCGGACTAGCGGGAGTTGGGGAGCTGTTTTTT. The variable domain in full, with the rest retrieved from reference TRBV5-1 and TRBJ2-2, is KAGVTQTPRYLIKTRGQQVTLSCSPISGHRSVSWYQQTPGQGLQFLFEYFSETQRNKGNFPGRFSGRQFSNSRSEMNVSTLELGDSALYLCASSLAPGLAGVGELFFGEGSRLTVL.

This clonotype has just a few counts. The chain's CDR3 is CSVGTDGNTIYF. CDR3 DNA sequence: TGCAGCGTTGGGACTGATGGAAACACCATATATTTT. V and J are TRBV29-1 and TRBJ1-3; D is unclear. V dropped 4 bases and J dropped 3 bases, with 7 bases sitting between them. Germline V gene data show CDR1 as SQVTM and CDR2 as ANQGSEA. The CDR3 consists of 12 residues. The full variable domain, in which reference TRBV29-1 and TRBJ1-3 provide the parts outside the CDR3, is SAVISQKPSRDICQRGTSLTIQCQVDSQVTMMFWYRQQPGQSLTLIATANQGSEATYESGFVIDKFPISRPNLTFSTLTVSNMSPEDSSIYLCSVGTDGNTIYFGEGSWLTVV.